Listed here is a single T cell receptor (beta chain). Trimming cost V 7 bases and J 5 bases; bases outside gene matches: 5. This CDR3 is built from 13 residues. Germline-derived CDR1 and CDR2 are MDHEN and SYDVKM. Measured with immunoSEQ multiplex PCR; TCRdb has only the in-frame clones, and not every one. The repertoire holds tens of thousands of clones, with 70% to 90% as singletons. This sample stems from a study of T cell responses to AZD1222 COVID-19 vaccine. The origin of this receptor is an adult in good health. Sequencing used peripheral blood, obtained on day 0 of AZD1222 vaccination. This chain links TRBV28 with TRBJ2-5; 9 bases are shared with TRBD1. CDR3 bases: TGTGCCAGCAAAACAGGGGGCCGGGAGACCCAGTACTTC. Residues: CASKTGGRETQYF.